The clone carrying this T cell receptor beta chain appeared a few times. Within the sample, other DNA sequences also encode this same CDR3. Here immunoSEQ multiplex PCR was the method, and the copy in TCRdb shows in-frame clones only, minus some. The table records 200,000 to 300,000 clones, about 83% of them present only once. Germline assignment: CDR1 LGHDT and CDR2 YNNKEL (reference sequence). The CDR3 totals 11 residues. With 4 bases removed from V and 6 bases from J, the gap between germline ends came to 7 bases. These data come from a study of blood T cell repertoires in COVID-19. This receptor was obtained from a man at least 80 years old with acute or convalescent COVID-19. This rearrangement joins TRBV3-1 (or the pseudogene TRBV3-2) to TRBJ2-7; D perhaps matches TRBD1 (6 bases). Sequencing used peripheral blood. The CDR3: CASSLRGEQYF. Here the CDR3 DNA reads TGTGCCAGCAGCCTCAGGGGCGAGCAGTACTTC.